The 31 T cell receptor beta chains below come from one sample, sequenced in a study of blood T cell repertoires in COVID-19. The assay was immunoSEQ multiplex PCR, and TCRdb's table has in-frame clones only and misses some. The data contain roughly 410,000 clones, about 87% of them singletons. Material for sequencing was peripheral blood. All receptors derive from a woman between 55 and 75 years old with COVID-19, enrolled during active disease.

The J gene is TRBJ1-1, the V gene TRBV19; no firm D call. Germline values: CDR1 LNHDA, CDR2 SQIVND (reference sequence). This CDR3 has 14 residues. V was clipped by 1 base and J by 1 base, with 7 bases between them. CDR3 in amino acids: CASSIGRENTEAFF. The CDR3 nucleotides read TGTGCCAGTAGTATAGGGAGAGAGAACACTGAAGCTTTCTTT.

The V gene is TRBV28, the J gene TRBJ2-2, with D possibly TRBD1 on 7 matching bases. The CDR3 extends over 15 amino acids. Per germline, CDR1 MDHEN and CDR2 SYDVKM. The ends were cut back, 6 bases at V and 0 bases at J, with 11 bases in the middle. The CDR3: CASSPGGPNTGELFF. CDR3 bases: TGTGCCAGCAGCCCAGGGGGGCCGAACACCGGGGAGCTGTTTTTT.

V gene TRBV2 combines with J gene TRBJ2-2, with 7 positions matching TRBD2. J lost 3 bases, V lost 3 bases, and 4 bases had no gene match. This CDR3 region has 15 residues. Germline CDR1 reads SNHLY; CDR2 reads FYNNEI. The CDR3 DNA is TGTGCCAGCAGTGATGCCGGACTAGACACCGGGGAGCTGTTTTTT. It codes for CASSDAGLDTGELFF.

The chain employs TRBV24-1 and TRBJ1-2; tentatively, D is TRBD1 (5 bases). V was clipped by 5 bases and J by 1 base, with 10 bases between them. Germline CDR1 is KGHDR and CDR2 is SFDVKD. CDR3 size: 14 residues. The CDR3 nucleotides read TGTGCCACCAGTGTGACGGACATTAACTATGGCTACACCTTC. It encodes CATSVTDINYGYTF.

CDR3 bases: TGTGCCAGCAGCAGTAGCGGGGGGGCTACGGAGACCCAGTACTTC. Residues: CASSSSGGATETQYF. V and J are TRBV5-5 and TRBJ2-5; 11 bases agree with TRBD2. The CDR3 spans 15 residues. CDR1 and CDR2 from the germline V gene are SGHKS and YYEKEE (reference sequence). Trimming took 4 bases from V and 5 from J; bases not matched to a gene: 7.

This sequence joins TRBV19 and TRBJ1-5; 9 nucleotides agree with TRBD1. CDR3 length equals 16 residues. Trimming took 4 bases from V and 5 from J; bases not matched to a gene: 9. The germline V gene has CDR1 LNHDA and CDR2 SQIVND (reference sequence). CDR3: CASSSLQGAGDQPQHF. The CDR3, as DNA: TGTGCCAGTAGTAGCCTACAGGGGGCGGGAGATCAGCCCCAGCATTTT.

This chain uses TRBV2 with TRBJ1-4, with 8 bases aligning to TRBD1. Germline V gene sequence: CDR1 SNHLY, CDR2 FYNNEI. This CDR3 contains 15 residues. V trimming: 6 bases; J trimming: 8 bases; junction bases outside the gene matches: 11. CDR3 sequence: CASRETGGREEKLFF. CDR3 sequence (DNA): TGTGCCAGCAGGGAAACAGGGGGTCGGGAAGAAAAACTGTTTTTT.

This chain links TRBV10-3 with TRBJ1-1, with D possibly TRBD1 on 6 matching bases. V lost 5 bases, J lost 11 bases, and 12 bases lay in between. The germline gives CDR1 ENHRY, CDR2 SYGVKD. This CDR3 spans 11 amino acids. CDR3 protein: CAISSQGYAFF. The CDR3 DNA reads TGTGCCATCAGTTCGCAGGGGTACGCTTTCTTT.

The chain uses TRBV5-5 and TRBJ1-5; D gene unclear. Germline V CDR1 and CDR2: SGHKS, YYEKEE (reference sequence). Between the trimmed V and J ends, which lost 4 bases and 8 bases, there was a span of 22 bases. This CDR3 is built from 16 residues. The CDR3 loop is CASSPGVAPSREPQHF. The DNA for the CDR3 is TGTGCCAGCAGCCCGGGAGTGGCGCCTAGTAGGGAGCCCCAGCATTTT.

Remarks on this clone: The junction does not match germline at one end; this may be a read error. CDR3 amino acids: CASNGNRGRF. CDR3 in DNA: TGTGCCAGTAATGGGAACAGGGGGCGCTTC. The chain carries TRBV19 and TRBJ1-2; 9 nucleotides match TRBD1. CDR3 length: 10 amino acids. Germline loops: CDR1 LNHDA, CDR2 SQIVND (reference sequence).

The V and J genes are TRBV11-2 and TRBJ2-1, with 9 bases matching TRBD2. This CDR3 region has 12 residues. Germline V gives CDR1 SGHAT, CDR2 FQNNGV. V trimming: 7 bases; J trimming: 13 bases; junction bases outside the gene matches: 8. Here the CDR3 DNA reads TGTGCCAGCAATCCGATAGCGGGGGCCCAGTTCTTC. Protein product: CASNPIAGAQFF.

The chain uses TRBV5-1 and TRBJ2-5, with D perhaps matching TRBD2 (5 bases). The germline CDR1 and CDR2 sequences are SGHRS and YFSETQ. The V and J ends lost 0 bases and 4 bases respectively, with 10 bases between them. The CDR3 runs 14 residues. CDR3 protein: CASSLVVGVETQYF. In DNA form, the CDR3 reads TGCGCCAGCAGCTTGGTTGTCGGGGTAGAGACCCAGTACTTC. The complete variable domain, with remaining parts taken from reference TRBV5-1 and TRBJ2-5, reads KAGVTQTPRYLIKTRGQQVTLSCSPISGHRSVSWYQQTPGQGLQFLFEYFSETQRNKGNFPGRFSGRQFSNSRSEMNVSTLELGDSALYLCASSLVVGVETQYFGPGTRLLVL.

The gene calls are TRBV28 and TRBJ2-7; the D gene is possibly TRBD1 (6 bases). The V gene's germline CDR1 is MDHEN and CDR2 SYDVKM. CDR3 length equals 15 residues. V lost 4 bases to trimming and J lost 3 bases, with 16 bases between them. The DNA for the CDR3 is TGTGCCAGCAGTTCCTCCGGGACAAGTGTCTACGAGCAGTACTTC. Translating it yields CASSSSGTSVYEQYF.

CDR3 nucleotide sequence: TGTGCCTGGATAGGGGGGGGTTCTGGAGGGGAGCTGTTTTTT. Translation gives CAWIGGGSGGELFF. The rearrangement links TRBV30 to TRBJ2-2; a weak D match, TRBD2 (7 bases). Germline V gene data show CDR1 as GTSNPN and CDR2 as SVGIG (reference sequence). The CDR3 covers 14 residues. Trimming removed 4 bases from V and 8 bases from J, with 17 bases in between. The entire variable domain, with the rest obtained from reference TRBV30 and TRBJ2-2, is as follows: SQTIHQWPATLVQPVGSPLSLECTVEGTSNPNLYWYRQAAGRGLQLLFYSVGIGQISSEVPQNLSASRPQDRQFILSSKKLLLSDSGFYLCAWIGGGSGGELFFGEGSRLTVL.

This clone came up a few times. The gene calls are TRBV7-9 and TRBJ1-5; D might be TRBD1 (5 bases). The V gene lost 5 bases and the J gene lost 7 bases, with 18 bases spanning the gap. Germline-derived CDR1 and CDR2 are SEHNR and FQNEAQ (reference sequence). The CDR3 length is 15 residues. CDR3 protein: CASSQGTGSFQPQHF. CDR3 bases: TGTGCCAGCAGCCAGGGCACAGGAAGTTTCCAGCCCCAGCATTTT. The whole variable domain, filled in from reference TRBV7-9 and TRBJ1-5, reads DTGVSQNPRHKITKRGQNVTFRCDPISEHNRLYWYRQTLGQGPEFLTYFQNEAQLEKSRLLSDRFSAERPKGSFSTLEIQRTEQGDSAMYLCASSQGTGSFQPQHFGDGTRLSIL.

CDR3 DNA: TGTGCCAGCAGCTTAGGCACAGGCCAAGAGACCCAGTACTTC. Translation gives CASSLGTGQETQYF. V and J are TRBV7-9 and TRBJ2-5; D is perhaps TRBD1 (5 bases). V lost 1 base and J 1 base, leaving 7 bases between the germline ends. CDR3 length: 14 residues. Germline CDR1 reads SEHNR; CDR2 reads FQNEAQ (reference sequence). Full variable domain (outside the CDR3, taken from reference TRBV7-9 and TRBJ2-5): DTGVSQNPRHKITKRGQNVTFRCDPISEHNRLYWYRQTLGQGPEFLTYFQNEAQLEKSRLLSDRFSAERPKGSFSTLEIQRTEQGDSAMYLCASSLGTGQETQYFGPGTRLLVL.

This rearrangement joins TRBV7-8 to TRBJ1-1; D uncertain. Trimming removed 5 bases at V and 4 bases at J, with 11 bases between. The CDR3 is 13 amino acids. Per the germline V gene, CDR1 is SGHVS and CDR2 is FQNEAQ. CDR3 in DNA: TGTGCCAGCAGCCCCTGGAGGAGCACTGAAGCTTTCTTT. This gives the protein CASSPWRSTEAFF.

The chain employs TRBV24-1 and TRBJ1-1; 12 bases agree with TRBD1. In germline, CDR1 is KGHDR, CDR2 SFDVKD. This CDR3 has 13 residues. The trim removed 9 bases at V and 6 bases at J, leaving 4 bases unmatched. The chain's CDR3 is CATRGQGAAEAFF. CDR3 DNA: TGTGCCACCCGGGGACAGGGGGCCGCTGAAGCTTTCTTT.

This sequence joins TRBV29-1 and TRBJ2-1; TRBD1 matches at 8 bases. The V segment lost 6 bases and the J segment 8 bases; nucleotides outside the gene matches: 9. Germline lookup yields CDR1 SQVTM and CDR2 ANQGSEA. CDR3 length equals 13 residues. In DNA form, the CDR3 reads TGCAGCGTACCGGACAGGGTTAGACATGAGCAGTTCTTC. Residues: CSVPDRVRHEQFF.

This chain joins TRBV7-9 and TRBJ2-5; 8 bases fit TRBD1. The CDR3 length is 14 residues. Trimming cost V 3 bases and J 2 bases; bases outside gene matches: 2. The germline CDR1 and CDR2 sequences are SEHNR and FQNEAQ (reference sequence). The CDR3 DNA reads as TGTGCCAGCAGCTTCCGACAGGGGCAAGAGACCCAGTACTTC. It yields the protein CASSFRQGQETQYF.

V and J are TRBV18 and TRBJ2-2; a weak D match, TRBD2 (6 bases). The germline V gene encodes CDR1 KGHSH and CDR2 LQKENI. The V gene lost 10 bases and the J gene lost 3 bases, with 18 bases spanning the gap. There are 15 residues in the CDR3. The CDR3: CATRGVAVHTGELFF. The CDR3 region has the DNA TGTGCCACCCGTGGAGTAGCGGTTCACACCGGGGAGCTGTTTTTT.

This sequence joins TRBV5-6 and TRBJ1-1; a possible D gene is TRBD1 (6 bases). CDR1 and CDR2 from the germline V gene are SGHDT and YYEEEE. The CDR3 sequence is 15 residues long. The V end lost 2 bases, the J end lost 3 bases, and 14 bases lay between the germline ends. The CDR3 loop reads CASSLNRAYYTEAFF. Written as DNA, the CDR3 is TGTGCCAGCAGCTTAAACAGGGCCTATTACACTGAAGCTTTCTTT.

This clone appeared a single time. The chain employs TRBV2 and TRBJ2-7; 7 bases fit TRBD1. The CDR3 has 14 amino acids. Germline CDR1 is SNHLY and CDR2 is FYNNEI. V trimming: 8 bases; J trimming: 0 bases; junction bases outside the gene matches: 7. The CDR3 here is CASGTQGSSYEQYF. CDR3 DNA sequence: TGTGCCAGCGGGACACAGGGGAGCTCCTACGAGCAGTACTTC.

The chain is built from TRBV10-3 and TRBJ2-7, with 10 nucleotides matching TRBD1. Trimming took 7 bases from V and 3 from J; bases not matched to a gene: 9. Germline lookup yields CDR1 ENHRY and CDR2 SYGVKD. The CDR3 spans 15 residues. CDR3 in DNA: TGTGCCATCACCCCGGGACAGGGGTTTGTCTACGAGCAGTACTTC. Amino acids: CAITPGQGFVYEQYF.

The chain couples TRBV7-8 to TRBJ2-5; the D gene is possibly TRBD1 (6 bases). Trimming cost V 5 bases and J 1 base, with 11 bases left between them. Germline V gene sequence: CDR1 SGHVS, CDR2 FQNEAQ. The CDR3 extends over 14 amino acids. CDR3 nucleotide sequence: TGTGCCAGCAGCCTGTGGACAGCCCAAGAGACCCAGTACTTC. Amino acid sequence: CASSLWTAQETQYF.

This clone has more than one count but fewer than ten. This chain uses TRBV7-2 with TRBJ1-5, with D possibly being TRBD1 (6 bases). V was clipped by 5 bases and J by 0 bases, with 11 bases between them. This CDR3 comprises 15 residues. Germline assignment: CDR1 SGHTA and CDR2 FQGNSA. The CDR3 coding sequence is TGTGCCAGCAGCATAAGCAGGGGTAGCAATCAGCCCCAGCATTTT. This gives the protein CASSISRGSNQPQHF. The full variable domain, with the rest looked up from reference TRBV7-2 and TRBJ1-5, is GAGVSQSPSNKVTEKGKDVELRCDPISGHTALYWYRQSLGQGLEFLIYFQGNSAPDKSGLPSDRFSAERTGGSVSTLTIQRTQQEDSAVYLCASSISRGSNQPQHFGDGTRLSIL.

With respect to this clone: Other DNA sequences in this sample translate to the same CDR3. The genes are TRBV18 and TRBJ1-1, with D possibly TRBD1 on 5 matching bases. Germline V gene sequence: CDR1 KGHSH, CDR2 LQKENI. V was clipped by 6 bases and J by 1 base, with 12 bases between them. The CDR3 length is 14 residues. The chain's CDR3 is CASSPGGWNTEAFF. The CDR3 nucleotides are TGTGCCAGCTCCCCCGGGGGTTGGAACACTGAAGCTTTCTTT.

The V and J genes are TRBV28 and TRBJ1-2; D not certain. CDR1 is MDHEN, CDR2 SYDVKM, per germline. V lost 3 bases to trimming and J lost 5 bases, with 10 bases between them. The CDR3 consists of 13 residues. This CDR3 reads CASSFSVLYGYTF. The DNA for the CDR3 is TGTGCCAGCAGTTTCTCGGTCTTATATGGCTACACCTTC.

The chain recombines TRBV7-2 with TRBJ2-7; TRBD1 matches 7 bases. Looked up from germline, CDR1 is SGHTA and CDR2 is FQGNSA. J gave up 2 bases and V 5 bases, and 6 bases lay outside the gene matches. The CDR3 runs 14 residues. CDR3 sequence (DNA): TGTGCCAGCAGCCTTAGACAGGGCCCCTACGAGCAGTACTTC. Translation gives CASSLRQGPYEQYF.

The chain links TRBV7-7 to TRBJ2-2; TRBD2 might be the D (6 bases). Germline V gene lookup returns CDR1 SSHAT and CDR2 FNYEAQ (reference sequence). Trimming cost V 10 bases and J 3 bases, with 15 bases left between them. The CDR3 is 14 amino acids. The CDR3 here is CAIWREKDTGELFF. In DNA, the CDR3 is TGTGCCATATGGAGGGAAAAGGACACCGGGGAGCTGTTTTTT.

The J gene is TRBJ1-6, the V gene TRBV6-5; the D is unclear. The V end lost 4 bases, the J end lost 7 bases, and 8 bases lay between the germline ends. Per the germline V gene, CDR1 is MNHEY and CDR2 is SVGAGI. This CDR3 is built from 13 residues. The CDR3 DNA reads TGTGCCAGCAGTTTAATAGAAAATTCACCCCTCCACTTT. Amino acids: CASSLIENSPLHF.